This T cell receptor (beta chain) came from a study of metastatic and nonmetastatic thyroid tumors. Study-wide background: Repertoire data that came from the blood and tumor or nodule tissue of malignant and benign thyroid patients were compared.

This clone was observed many times. Its antigen is currently unknown. Thyroid surgery was performed in patients who had received no treatment beforehand. The germline V gene has CDR1 SGHTA and CDR2 FQGNSA. The J segment lost 7 bases and the V segment lost 4 bases, leaving 12 bases of the junction unmatched. The CDR3 contains 17 residues. Study results and limitations: Compared with benign nodules, malignant thyroid tumors were reported to have significantly higher TCR beta diversity in both blood and tumor.

Study processing details: Clinicopathological groups of papillary thyroid cancer showed CDR3 differences that were used to build a distant-metastasis classifier. TCRdb re-clonotyped the PCR reads through MiXCR. Clone size and V and J calls follow TCRdb, not the original study. The sample lists tens of thousands of clones, around 12% occurring once. The sequenced material came from blood. The rearrangement uses TRBV7-2 and TRBJ2-1; 11 bases align to TRBD2. The receptor was isolated from a female donor with papillary thyroid cancer or a benign thyroid nodule (not recorded which). Some clones in this sample may be carry-over from other donors' samples. CDR3: CASSSYLAGGNHNEQFF. For the CDR3, the DNA is TGTGCCAGCAGCTCGTACCTAGCGGGGGGAAATCATAATGAGCAGTTCTTC.